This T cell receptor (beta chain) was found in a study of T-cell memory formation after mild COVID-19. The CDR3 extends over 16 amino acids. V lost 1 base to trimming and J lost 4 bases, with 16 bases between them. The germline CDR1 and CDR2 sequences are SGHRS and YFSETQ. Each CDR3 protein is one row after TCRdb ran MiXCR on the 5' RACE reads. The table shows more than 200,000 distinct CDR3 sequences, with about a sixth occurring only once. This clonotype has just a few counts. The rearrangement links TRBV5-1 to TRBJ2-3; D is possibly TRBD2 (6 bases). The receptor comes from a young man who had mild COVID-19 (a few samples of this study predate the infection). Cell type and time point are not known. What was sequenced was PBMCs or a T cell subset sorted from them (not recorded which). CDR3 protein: CASSLTSMKGADTQYF. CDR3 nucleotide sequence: TGCGCCAGCAGCTTGACTAGCATGAAAGGGGCAGATACGCAGTATTTT.